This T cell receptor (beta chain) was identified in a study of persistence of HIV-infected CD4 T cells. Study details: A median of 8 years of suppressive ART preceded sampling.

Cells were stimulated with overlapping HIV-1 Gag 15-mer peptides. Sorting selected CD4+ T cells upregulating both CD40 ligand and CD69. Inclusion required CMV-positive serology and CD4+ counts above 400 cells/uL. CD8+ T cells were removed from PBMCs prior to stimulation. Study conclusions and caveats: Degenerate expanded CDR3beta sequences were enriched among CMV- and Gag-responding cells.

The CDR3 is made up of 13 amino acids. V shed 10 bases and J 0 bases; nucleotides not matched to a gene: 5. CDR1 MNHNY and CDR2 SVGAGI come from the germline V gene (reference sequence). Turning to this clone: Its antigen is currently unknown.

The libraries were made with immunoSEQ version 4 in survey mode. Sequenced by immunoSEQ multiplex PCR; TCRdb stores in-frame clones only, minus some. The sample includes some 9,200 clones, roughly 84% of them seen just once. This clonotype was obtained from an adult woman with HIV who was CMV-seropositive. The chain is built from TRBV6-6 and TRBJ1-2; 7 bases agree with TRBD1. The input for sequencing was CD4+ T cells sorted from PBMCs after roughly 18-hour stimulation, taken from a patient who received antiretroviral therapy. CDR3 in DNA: TGTGCCAACCGGGACAGATCTAACTATGGCTACACCTTC. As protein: CANRDRSNYGYTF.